This T cell receptor beta chain was documented in a study of blood T cells in healthy people across ages. V was clipped by 6 bases and J by 10 bases; unmatched bases: 5. The germline V gene has CDR1 MNHEY and CDR2 SVGEGT. The CDR3 covers 12 residues. The use of a sample-barcoded 5' primer and a J-beta primer mix characterized a second PCR of roughly 7 to 11 cycles. Each CDR3 protein gets one entry after TCRdb re-called the 5' RACE reads with MiXCR. This sample carries 650,000 to 1,000,000 distinct CDR3 sequences, roughly 40% of them seen once, and the ten largest clones take about an eighth. Sequencing input: blood. The source of this sequence is a man aged 18 to 30 in good health. The chain has TRBV6-2 or TRBV6-3 and TRBJ2-1, with TRBD2 identical over 8 bases. The DNA of the CDR3 is TGTGCCAGCAGCCACGGGAGGGGAGAGCAGTTCTTC. Residues: CASSHGRGEQFF.